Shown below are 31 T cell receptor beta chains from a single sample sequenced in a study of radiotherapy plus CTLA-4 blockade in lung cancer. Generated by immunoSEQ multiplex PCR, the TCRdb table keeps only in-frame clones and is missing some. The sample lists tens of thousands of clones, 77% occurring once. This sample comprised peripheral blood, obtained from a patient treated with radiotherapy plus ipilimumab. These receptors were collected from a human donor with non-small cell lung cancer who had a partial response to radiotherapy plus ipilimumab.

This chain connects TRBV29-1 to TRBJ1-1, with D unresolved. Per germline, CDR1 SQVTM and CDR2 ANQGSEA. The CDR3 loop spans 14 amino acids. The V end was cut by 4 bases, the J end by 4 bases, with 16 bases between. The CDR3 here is CSVAPGNRPTEAFF. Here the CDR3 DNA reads TGCAGCGTTGCACCCGGGAATCGACCCACTGAAGCTTTCTTT. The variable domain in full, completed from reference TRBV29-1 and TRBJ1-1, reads SAVISQKPSRDICQRGTSLTIQCQVDSQVTMMFWYRQQPGQSLTLIATANQGSEATYESGFVIDKFPISRPNLTFSTLTVSNMSPEDSSIYLCSVAPGNRPTEAFFGQGTRLTVV.

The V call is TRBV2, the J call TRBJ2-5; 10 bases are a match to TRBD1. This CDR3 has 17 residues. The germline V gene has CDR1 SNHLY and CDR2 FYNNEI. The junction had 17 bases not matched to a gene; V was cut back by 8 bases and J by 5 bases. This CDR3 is CASRGGTGVGWGETQYF. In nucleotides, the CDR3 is TGTGCCAGCCGGGGGGGGACAGGGGTGGGATGGGGGGAGACCCAGTACTTC.

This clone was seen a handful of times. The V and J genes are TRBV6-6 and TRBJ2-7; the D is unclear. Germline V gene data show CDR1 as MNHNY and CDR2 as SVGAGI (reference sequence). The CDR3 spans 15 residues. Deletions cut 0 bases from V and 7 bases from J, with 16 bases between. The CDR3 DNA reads TGTGCCAGCAGTTACTCCTCCGACATTGGAATGGAGCAGTACTTC. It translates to CASSYSSDIGMEQYF.

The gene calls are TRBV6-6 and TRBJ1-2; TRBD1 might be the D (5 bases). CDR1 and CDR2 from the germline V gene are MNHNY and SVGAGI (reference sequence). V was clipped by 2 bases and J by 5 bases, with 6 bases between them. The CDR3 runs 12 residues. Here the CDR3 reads CASSYRGYGYTF. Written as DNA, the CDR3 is TGTGCCAGCAGTTACCGGGGGTATGGCTACACCTTC.

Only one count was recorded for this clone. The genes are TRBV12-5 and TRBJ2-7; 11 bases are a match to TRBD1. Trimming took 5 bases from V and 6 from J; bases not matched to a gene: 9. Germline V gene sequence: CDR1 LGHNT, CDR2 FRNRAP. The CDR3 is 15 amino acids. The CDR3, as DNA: TGTGCTAGTGGTCCGGGGACAGGGGGAAGAGTCGAGCAGTACTTC. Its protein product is CASGPGTGGRVEQYF.

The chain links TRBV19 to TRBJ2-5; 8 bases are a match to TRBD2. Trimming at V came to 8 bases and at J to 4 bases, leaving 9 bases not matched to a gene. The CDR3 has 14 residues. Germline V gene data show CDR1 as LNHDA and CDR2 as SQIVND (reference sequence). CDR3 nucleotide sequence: TGTGCCAGTTCCGGGGGGGCGCAGGGAGAGACCCAGTACTTC. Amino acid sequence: CASSGGAQGETQYF.

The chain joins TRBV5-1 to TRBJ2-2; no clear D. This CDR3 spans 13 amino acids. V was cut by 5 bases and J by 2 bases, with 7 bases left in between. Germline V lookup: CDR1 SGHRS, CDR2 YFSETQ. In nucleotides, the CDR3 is TGCGCCAGCAGAAACAGTAACACCGGGGAGCTGTTTTTT. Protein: CASRNSNTGELFF.

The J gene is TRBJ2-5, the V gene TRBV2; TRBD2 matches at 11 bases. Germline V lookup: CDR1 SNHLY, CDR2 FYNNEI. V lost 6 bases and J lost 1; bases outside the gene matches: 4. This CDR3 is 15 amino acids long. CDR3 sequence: CASRVGLAGQETQYF. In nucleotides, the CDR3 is TGTGCCAGCAGGGTAGGACTAGCGGGCCAAGAGACCCAGTACTTC.

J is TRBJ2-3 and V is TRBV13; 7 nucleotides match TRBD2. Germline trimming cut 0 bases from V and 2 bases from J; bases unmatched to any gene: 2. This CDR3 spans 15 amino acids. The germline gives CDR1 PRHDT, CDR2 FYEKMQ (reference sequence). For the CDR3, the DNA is TGTGCCAGCAGCTTAGGCGGGACTACCACAGATACGCAGTATTTT. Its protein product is CASSLGGTTTDTQYF.

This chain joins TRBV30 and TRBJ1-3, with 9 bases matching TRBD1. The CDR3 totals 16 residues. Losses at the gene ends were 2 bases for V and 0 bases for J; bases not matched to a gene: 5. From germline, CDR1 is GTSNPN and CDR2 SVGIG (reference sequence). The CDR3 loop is CAWSPRQGVSGNTIYF. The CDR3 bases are TGTGCCTGGAGTCCGAGACAGGGGGTCTCTGGAAACACCATATATTTT. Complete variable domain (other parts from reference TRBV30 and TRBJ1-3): SQTIHQWPATLVQPVGSPLSLECTVEGTSNPNLYWYRQAAGRGLQLLFYSVGIGQISSEVPQNLSASRPQDRQFILSSKKLLLSDSGFYLCAWSPRQGVSGNTIYFGEGSWLTVV.

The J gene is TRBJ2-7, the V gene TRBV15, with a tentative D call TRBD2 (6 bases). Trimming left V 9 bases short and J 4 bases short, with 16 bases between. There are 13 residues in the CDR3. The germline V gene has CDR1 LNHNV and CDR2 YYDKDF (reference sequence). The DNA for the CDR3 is TGTGCCACTTCGGGAGATCTGGCGTACGAGCAGTACTTC. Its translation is CATSGDLAYEQYF.

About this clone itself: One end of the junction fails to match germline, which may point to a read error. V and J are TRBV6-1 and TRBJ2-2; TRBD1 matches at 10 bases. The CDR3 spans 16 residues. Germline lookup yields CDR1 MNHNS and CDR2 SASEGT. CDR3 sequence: CASSAGTGVFTGELLF. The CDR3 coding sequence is TGTGCCAGCAGTGCCGGGACAGGGGTTTTTACCGGGGAGCTGCTTTTT.

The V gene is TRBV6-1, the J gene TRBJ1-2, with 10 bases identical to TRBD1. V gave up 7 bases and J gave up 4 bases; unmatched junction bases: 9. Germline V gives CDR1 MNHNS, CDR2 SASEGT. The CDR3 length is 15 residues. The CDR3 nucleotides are TGTGCCAGCACTAGGGGGGGACAGGGGAGCTATGGCTACACCTTC. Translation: CASTRGGQGSYGYTF.

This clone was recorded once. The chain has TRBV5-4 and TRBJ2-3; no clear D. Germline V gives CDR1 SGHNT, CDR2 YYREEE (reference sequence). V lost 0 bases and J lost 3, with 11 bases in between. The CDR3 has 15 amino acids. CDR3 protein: CASSLGLDPTDTQYF. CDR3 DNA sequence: TGTGCCAGCAGCTTGGGACTCGATCCGACAGATACGCAGTATTTT.

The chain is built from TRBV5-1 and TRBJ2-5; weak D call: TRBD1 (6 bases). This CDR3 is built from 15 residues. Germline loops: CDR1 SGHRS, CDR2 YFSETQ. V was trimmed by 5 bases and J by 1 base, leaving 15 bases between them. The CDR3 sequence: CASSSDGQSQETQYF. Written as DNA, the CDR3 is TGCGCCAGCAGTTCGGACGGACAGTCCCAAGAGACCCAGTACTTC.

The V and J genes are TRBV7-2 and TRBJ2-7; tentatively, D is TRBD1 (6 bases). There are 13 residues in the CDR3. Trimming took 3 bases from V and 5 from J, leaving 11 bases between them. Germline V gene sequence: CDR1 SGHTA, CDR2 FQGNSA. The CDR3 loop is CASSFTQGNEQYF. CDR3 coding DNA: TGTGCCAGCAGCTTCACGCAGGGGAACGAGCAGTACTTC.

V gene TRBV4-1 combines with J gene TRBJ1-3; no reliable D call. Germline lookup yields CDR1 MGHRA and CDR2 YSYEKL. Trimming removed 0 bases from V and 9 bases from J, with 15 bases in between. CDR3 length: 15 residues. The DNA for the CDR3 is TGCGCCAGCAGCCAAGACGGAGGGAAAGGGTCCACCATATATTTT. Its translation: CASSQDGGKGSTIYF.

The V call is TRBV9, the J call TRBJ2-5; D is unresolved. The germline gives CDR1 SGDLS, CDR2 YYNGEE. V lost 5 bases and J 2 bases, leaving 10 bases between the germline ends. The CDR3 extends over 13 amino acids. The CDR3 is CASSLGAQETQYF. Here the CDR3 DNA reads TGTGCCAGCAGTTTAGGAGCACAAGAGACCCAGTACTTC.

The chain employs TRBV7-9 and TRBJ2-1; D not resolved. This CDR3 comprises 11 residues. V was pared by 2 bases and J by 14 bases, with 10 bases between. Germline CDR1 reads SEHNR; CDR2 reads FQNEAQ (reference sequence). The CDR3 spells CASSLWPSKFF. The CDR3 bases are TGTGCCAGCAGCTTATGGCCTAGTAAGTTCTTC.

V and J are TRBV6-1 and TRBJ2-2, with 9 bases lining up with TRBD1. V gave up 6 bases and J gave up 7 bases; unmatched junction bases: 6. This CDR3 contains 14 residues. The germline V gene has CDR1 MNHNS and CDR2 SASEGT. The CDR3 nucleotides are TGTGCCAGCAGGGAGGGACAGGGAGGCGGGGAGCTGTTTTTT. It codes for CASREGQGGGELFF.

The CDR3 coding sequence is TGTGCCAGCAGCAGCGGAGTAAGCTCCTACGAGCAGTACTTC. It codes for CASSSGVSSYEQYF. The V call is TRBV28, the J call TRBJ2-7, with a weak D call TRBD2 (5 bases). This CDR3 region has 14 residues. V shed 6 bases and J shed 0 bases, with 12 bases lying between them. Germline V CDR1 and CDR2: MDHEN, SYDVKM. Variable domain in full (rest from reference TRBV28 and TRBJ2-7): DVKVTQSSRYLVKRTGEKVFLECVQDMDHENMFWYRQDPGLGLRLIYFSYDVKMKEKGDIPEGYSVSREKKERFSLILESASTNQTSMYLCASSSGVSSYEQYFGPGTRLTVT.

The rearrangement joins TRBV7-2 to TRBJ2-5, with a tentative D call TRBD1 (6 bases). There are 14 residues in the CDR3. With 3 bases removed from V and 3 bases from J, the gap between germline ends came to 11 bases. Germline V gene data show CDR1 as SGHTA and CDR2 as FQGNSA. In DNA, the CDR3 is TGTGCCAGCAGCTTTGGGGGCGGCAAAGAGACCCAGTACTTC. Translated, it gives CASSFGGGKETQYF.

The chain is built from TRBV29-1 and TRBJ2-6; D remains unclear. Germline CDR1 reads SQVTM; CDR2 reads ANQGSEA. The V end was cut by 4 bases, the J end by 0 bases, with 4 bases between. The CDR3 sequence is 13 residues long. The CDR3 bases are TGCAGCGTTGGAGTCTCTGGGGCCAACGTCCTGACTTTC. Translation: CSVGVSGANVLTF.

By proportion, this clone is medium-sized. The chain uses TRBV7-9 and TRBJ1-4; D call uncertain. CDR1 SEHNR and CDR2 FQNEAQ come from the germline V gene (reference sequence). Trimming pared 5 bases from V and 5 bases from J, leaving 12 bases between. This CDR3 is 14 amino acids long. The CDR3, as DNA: TGTGCCAGCAGCGGACGCGGGTTGAATGAAAAACTGTTTTTT. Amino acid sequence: CASSGRGLNEKLFF.

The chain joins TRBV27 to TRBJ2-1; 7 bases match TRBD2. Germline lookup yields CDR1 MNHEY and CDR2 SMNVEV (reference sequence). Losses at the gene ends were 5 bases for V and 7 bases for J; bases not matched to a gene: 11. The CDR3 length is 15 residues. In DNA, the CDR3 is TGTGCCAGCAGTCCGACTAGCCAGCTGGGTAATGAGCAGTTCTTC. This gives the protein CASSPTSQLGNEQFF.

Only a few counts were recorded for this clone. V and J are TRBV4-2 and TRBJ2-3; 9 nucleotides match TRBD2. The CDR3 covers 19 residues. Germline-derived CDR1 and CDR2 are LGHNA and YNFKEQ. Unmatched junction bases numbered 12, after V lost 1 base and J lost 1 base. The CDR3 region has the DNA TGTGCCAGCAGCCAAGCTGGGGGTCGAGCGGGGGGCGGCACAGATACGCAGTATTTT. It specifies CASSQAGGRAGGGTDTQYF.

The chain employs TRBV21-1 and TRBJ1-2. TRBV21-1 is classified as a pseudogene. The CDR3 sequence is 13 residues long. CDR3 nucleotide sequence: TGTGCCAGCAGCGAAGAGTCGGGGGATGGCTACACCTTC. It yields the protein CASSEESGDGYTF.

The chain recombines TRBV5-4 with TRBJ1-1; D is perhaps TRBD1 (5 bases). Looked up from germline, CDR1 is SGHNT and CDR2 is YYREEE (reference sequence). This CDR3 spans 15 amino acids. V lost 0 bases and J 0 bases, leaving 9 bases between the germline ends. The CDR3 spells CASSLAGSLNTEAFF. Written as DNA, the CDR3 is TGTGCCAGCAGCTTGGCAGGGTCCCTGAACACTGAAGCTTTCTTT. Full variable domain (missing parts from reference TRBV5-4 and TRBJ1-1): ETGVTQSPTHLIKTRGQQVTLRCSSQSGHNTVSWYQQALGQGPQFIFQYYREEENGRGNFPPRFSGLQFPNYSSELNVNALELDDSALYLCASSLAGSLNTEAFFGQGTRLTVV.

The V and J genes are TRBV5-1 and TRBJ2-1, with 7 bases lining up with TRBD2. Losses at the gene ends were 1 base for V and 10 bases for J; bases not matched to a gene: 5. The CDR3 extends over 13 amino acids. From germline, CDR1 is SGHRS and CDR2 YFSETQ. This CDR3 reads CASSLWAGEEQFF. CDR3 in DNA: TGCGCCAGCAGCTTGTGGGCGGGGGAGGAGCAGTTCTTC.

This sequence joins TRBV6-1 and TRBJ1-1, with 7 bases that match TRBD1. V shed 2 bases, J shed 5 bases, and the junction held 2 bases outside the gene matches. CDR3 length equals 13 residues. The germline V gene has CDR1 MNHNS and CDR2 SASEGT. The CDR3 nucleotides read TGTGCCAGCAGTGAACCGACAGGGACTGAAGCTTTCTTT. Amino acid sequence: CASSEPTGTEAFF.

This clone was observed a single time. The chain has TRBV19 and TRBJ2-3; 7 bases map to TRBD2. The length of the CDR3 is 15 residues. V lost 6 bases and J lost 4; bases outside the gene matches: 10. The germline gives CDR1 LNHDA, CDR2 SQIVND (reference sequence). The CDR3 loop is CASSRSGSGADTQYF. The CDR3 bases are TGTGCCAGTAGCCGTAGCGGGTCTGGGGCAGATACGCAGTATTTT.